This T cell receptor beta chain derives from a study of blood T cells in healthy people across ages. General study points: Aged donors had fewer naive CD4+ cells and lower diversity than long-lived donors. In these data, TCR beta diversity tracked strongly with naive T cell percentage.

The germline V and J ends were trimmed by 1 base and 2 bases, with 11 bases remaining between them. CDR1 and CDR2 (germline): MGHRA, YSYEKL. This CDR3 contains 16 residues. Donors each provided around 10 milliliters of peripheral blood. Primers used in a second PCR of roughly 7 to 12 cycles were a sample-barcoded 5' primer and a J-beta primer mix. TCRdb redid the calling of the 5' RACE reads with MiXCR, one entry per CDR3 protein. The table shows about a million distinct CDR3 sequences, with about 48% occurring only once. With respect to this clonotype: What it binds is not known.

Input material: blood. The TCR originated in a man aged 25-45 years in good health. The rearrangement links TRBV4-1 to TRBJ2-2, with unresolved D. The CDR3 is CASSQGPQSNTGELFF. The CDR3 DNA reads TGCGCCAGCAGCCAAGGACCTCAGAGCAACACCGGGGAGCTGTTTTTT.